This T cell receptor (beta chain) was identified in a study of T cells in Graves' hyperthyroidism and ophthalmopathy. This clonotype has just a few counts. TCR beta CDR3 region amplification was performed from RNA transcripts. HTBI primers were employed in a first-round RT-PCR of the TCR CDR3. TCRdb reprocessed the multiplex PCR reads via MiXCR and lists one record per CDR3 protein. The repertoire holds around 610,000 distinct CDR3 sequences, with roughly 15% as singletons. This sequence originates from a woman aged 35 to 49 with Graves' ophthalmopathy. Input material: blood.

The CDR3 DNA follows: TGTGCCAGCAGCTCTCCACAGGGGGCTTACACTGAAGCTTTCTTT. This sequence encodes CASSSPQGAYTEAFF. The V call is TRBV13, the J call TRBJ1-1; 9 bases agree with TRBD1. Germline V gene sequence: CDR1 PRHDT, CDR2 FYEKMQ (reference sequence). With 4 bases clipped from V and 3 bases from J, the junction kept 6 bases outside the gene matches. This CDR3 spans 15 amino acids.